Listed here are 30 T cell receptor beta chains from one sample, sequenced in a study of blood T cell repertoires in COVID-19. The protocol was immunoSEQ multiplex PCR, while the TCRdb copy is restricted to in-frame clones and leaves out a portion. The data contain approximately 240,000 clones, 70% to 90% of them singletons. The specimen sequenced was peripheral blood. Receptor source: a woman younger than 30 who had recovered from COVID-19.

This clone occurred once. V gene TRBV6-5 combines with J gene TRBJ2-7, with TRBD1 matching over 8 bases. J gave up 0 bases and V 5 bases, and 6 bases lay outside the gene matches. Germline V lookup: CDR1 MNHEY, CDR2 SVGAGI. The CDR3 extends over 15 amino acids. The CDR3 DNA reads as TGTGCCAGCAGTCCGAGGACAGGGCACTCCTACGAGCAGTACTTC. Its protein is CASSPRTGHSYEQYF.

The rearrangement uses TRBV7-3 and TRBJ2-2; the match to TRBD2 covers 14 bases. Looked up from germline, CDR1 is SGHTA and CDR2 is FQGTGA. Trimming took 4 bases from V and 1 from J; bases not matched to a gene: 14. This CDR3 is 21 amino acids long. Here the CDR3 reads CASSWRLAGGPWELNTGELFF. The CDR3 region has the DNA TGTGCCAGCAGCTGGCGACTAGCGGGAGGGCCGTGGGAATTGAACACCGGGGAGCTGTTTTTT.

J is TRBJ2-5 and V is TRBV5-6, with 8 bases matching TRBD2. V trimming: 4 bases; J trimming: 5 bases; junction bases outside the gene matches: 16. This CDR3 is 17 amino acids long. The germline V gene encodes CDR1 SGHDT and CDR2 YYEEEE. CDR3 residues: CASSPTLRREGLETQYF. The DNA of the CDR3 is TGTGCCAGCAGCCCCACCCTTCGCCGGGAGGGCTTGGAGACCCAGTACTTC.

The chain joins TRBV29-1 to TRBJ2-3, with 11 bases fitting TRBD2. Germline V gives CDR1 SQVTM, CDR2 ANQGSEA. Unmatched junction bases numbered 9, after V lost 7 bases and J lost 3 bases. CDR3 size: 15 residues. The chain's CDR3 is CSAAQTSGKTDTQYF. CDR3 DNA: TGCAGCGCCGCTCAGACTAGCGGGAAAACAGATACGCAGTATTTT.

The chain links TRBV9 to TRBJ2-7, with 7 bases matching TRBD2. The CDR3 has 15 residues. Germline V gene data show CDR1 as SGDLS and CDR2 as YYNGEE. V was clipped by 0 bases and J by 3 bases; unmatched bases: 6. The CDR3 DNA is TGTGCCAGCAGCGTAGGTCCGGGAGGCAACTACGAGCAGTACTTC. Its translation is CASSVGPGGNYEQYF. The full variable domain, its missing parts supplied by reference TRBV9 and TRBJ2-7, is DSGVTQTPKHLITATGQRVTLRCSPRSGDLSVYWYQQSLDQGLQFLIQYYNGEERAKGNILERFSAQQFPDLHSELNLSSLELGDSALYFCASSVGPGGNYEQYFGPGTRLTVT.

The CDR3 here is CASSQVVRTGELFF. The CDR3 DNA is TGTGCCAGCAGCCAAGTGGTCCGGACCGGGGAGCTGTTTTTT. The chain joins TRBV3-1 (or the pseudogene TRBV3-2) to TRBJ2-2, with D uncertain. Germline V gene lookup returns CDR1 LGHDT and CDR2 YNNKEL (reference sequence). Trimming took 1 base from V and 5 from J, leaving 8 bases between them. The CDR3 loop spans 14 amino acids.

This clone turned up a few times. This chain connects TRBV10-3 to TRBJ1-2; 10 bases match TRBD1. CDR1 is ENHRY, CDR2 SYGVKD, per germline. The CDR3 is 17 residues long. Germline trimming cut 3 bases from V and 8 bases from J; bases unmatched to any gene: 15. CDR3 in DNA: TGTGCCATCAGTGAATTGAAACCGACAGGGGGCGGACGAGGCTACACCTTC. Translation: CAISELKPTGGGRGYTF.

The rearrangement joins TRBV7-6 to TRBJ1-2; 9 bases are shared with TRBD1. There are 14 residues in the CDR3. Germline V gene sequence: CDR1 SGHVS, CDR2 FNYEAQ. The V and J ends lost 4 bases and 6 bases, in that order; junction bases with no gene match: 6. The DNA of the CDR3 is TGTGCCAGCAGCTCCGGGACAGGGCAGGATGGCTACACCTTC. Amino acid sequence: CASSSGTGQDGYTF.

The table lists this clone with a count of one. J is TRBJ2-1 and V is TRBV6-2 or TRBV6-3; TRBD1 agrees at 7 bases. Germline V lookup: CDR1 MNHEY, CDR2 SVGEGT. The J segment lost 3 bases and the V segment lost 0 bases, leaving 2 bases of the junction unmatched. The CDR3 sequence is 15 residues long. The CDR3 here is CASSYSGQYYNEQFF. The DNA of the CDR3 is TGTGCCAGCAGTTACTCGGGACAGTACTACAATGAGCAGTTCTTC.

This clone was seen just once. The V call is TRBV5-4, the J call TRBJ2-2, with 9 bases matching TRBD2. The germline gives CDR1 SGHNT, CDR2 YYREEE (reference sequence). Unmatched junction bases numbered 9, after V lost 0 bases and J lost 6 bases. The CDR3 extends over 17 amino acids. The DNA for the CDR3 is TGTGCCAGCAGCTTGGTGGGTAGCGGGAGTAGGGCCGGGGAGCTGTTTTTT. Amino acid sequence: CASSLVGSGSRAGELFF.

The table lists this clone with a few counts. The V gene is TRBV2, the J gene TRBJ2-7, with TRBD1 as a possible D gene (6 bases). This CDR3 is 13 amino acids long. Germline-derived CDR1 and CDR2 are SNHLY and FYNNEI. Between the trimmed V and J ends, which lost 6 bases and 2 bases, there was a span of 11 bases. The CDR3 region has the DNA TGTGCCAGCAGCGCGGACAGAACCTACGAGCAGTACTTC. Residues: CASSADRTYEQYF.

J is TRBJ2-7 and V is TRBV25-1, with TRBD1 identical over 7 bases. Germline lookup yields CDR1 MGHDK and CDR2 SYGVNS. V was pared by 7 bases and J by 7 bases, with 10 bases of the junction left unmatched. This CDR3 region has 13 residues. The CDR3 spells CASNSQGVREQYF. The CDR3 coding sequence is TGTGCCAGCAACTCCCAGGGGGTTAGGGAGCAGTACTTC.

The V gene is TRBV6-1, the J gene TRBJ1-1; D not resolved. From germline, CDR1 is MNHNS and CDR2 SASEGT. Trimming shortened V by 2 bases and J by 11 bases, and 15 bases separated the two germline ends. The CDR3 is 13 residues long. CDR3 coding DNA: TGTGCCAGCAGTGAACAATTGTGGTATCAGGCTTTCTTT. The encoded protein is CASSEQLWYQAFF.

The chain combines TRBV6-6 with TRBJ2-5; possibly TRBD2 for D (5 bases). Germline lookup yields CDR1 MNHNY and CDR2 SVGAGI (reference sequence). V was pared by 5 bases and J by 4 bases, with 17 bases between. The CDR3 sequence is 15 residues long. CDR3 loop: CASSGPWLAGETQYF. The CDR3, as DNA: TGTGCCAGCAGTGGACCGTGGTTGGCGGGAGAGACCCAGTACTTC.

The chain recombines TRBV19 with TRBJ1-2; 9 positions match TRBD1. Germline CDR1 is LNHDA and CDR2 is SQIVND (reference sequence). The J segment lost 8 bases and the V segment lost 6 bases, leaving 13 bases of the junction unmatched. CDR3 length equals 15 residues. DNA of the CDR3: TGTGCCAGTAGCTCTACCGGGACAGGGTTACGGGGCTACACCTTC. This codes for CASSSTGTGLRGYTF.

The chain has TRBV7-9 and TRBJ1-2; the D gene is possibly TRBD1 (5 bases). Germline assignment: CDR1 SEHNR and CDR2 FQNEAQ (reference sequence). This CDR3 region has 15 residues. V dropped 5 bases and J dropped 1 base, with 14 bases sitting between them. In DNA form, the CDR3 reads TGTGCCAGCAGCCGCATCCGGGGGGGTAACTATGGCTACACCTTC. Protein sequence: CASSRIRGGNYGYTF.

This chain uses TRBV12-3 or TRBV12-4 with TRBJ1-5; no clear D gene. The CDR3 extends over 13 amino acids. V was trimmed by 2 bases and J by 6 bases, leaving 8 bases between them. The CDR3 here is CASSLLAGQPQHF. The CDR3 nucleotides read TGTGCCAGCAGTTTATTGGCAGGTCAGCCCCAGCATTTT.

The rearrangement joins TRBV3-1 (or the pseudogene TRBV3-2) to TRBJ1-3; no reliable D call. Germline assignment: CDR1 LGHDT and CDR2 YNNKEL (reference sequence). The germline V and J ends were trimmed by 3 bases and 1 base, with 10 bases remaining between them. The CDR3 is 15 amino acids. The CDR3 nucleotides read TGTGCCAGCAGCCACTGGACTGAATCTGGAAACACCATATATTTT. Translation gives CASSHWTESGNTIYF.

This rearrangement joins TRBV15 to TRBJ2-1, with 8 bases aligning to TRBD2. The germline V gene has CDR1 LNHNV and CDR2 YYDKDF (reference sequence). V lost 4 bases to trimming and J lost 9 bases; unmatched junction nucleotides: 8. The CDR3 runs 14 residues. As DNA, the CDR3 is TGTGCCACCAGCATGGTGGGACTAGTTCTTGAGCAGTTCTTC. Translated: CATSMVGLVLEQFF.

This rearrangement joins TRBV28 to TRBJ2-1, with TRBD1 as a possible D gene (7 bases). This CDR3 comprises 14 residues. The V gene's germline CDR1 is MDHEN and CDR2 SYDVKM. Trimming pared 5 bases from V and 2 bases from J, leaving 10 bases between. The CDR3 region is CASSGGGPYNEQFF. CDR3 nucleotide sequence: TGTGCCAGCAGTGGAGGGGGCCCCTACAATGAGCAGTTCTTC.

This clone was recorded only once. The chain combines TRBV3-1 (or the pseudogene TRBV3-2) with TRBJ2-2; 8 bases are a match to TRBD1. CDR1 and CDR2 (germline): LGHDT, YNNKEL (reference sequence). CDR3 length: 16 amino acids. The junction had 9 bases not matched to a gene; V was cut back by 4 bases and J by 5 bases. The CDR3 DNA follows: TGTGCCAGCAGCCCCTCCAGGACAGGGAGGACCGGGGAGCTGTTTTTT. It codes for CASSPSRTGRTGELFF.

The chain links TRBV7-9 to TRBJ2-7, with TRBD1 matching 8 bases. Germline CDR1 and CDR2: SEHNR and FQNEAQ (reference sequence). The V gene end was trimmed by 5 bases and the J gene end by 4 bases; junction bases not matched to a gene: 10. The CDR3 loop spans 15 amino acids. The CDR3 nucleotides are TGTGCCAGCAGCCCGCCTGGCAGGGGGCAATACGAGCAGTACTTC. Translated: CASSPPGRGQYEQYF.

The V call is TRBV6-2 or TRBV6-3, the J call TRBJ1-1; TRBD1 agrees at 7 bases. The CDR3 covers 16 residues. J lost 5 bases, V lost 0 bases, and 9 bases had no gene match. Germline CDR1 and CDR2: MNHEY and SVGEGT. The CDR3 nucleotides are TGTGCCAGCAGTTACTCCTACTACAGGGGATGGACTGAAGCTTTCTTT. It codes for CASSYSYYRGWTEAFF.

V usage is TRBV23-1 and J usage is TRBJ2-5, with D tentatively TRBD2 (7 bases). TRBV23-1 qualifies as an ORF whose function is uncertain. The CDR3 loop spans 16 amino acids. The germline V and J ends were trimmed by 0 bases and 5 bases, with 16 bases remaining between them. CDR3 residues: CASSQSAGASVETQYF. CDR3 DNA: TGCGCCAGCAGTCAATCGGCGGGGGCTAGCGTCGAGACCCAGTACTTC.

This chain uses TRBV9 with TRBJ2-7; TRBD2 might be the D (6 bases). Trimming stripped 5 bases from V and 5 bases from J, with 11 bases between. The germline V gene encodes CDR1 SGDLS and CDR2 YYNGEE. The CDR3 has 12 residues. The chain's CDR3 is CASSGRRDEQYF. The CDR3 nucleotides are TGTGCCAGCAGTGGGAGGAGGGACGAGCAGTACTTC.

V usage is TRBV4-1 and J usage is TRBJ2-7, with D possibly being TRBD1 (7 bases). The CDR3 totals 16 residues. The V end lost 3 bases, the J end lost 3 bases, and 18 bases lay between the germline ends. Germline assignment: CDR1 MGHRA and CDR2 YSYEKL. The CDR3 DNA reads TGCGCCAGCAGCCACCTTGCCGCTCAGGGGGGCTACGAGCAGTACTTC. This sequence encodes CASSHLAAQGGYEQYF.

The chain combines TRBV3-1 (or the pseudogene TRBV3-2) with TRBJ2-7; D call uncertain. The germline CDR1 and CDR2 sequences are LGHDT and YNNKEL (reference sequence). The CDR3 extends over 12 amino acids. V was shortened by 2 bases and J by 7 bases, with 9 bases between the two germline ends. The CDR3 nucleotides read TGTGCCAGCAGCCAAAGACCTAGGGAGCAGTACTTC. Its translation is CASSQRPREQYF.

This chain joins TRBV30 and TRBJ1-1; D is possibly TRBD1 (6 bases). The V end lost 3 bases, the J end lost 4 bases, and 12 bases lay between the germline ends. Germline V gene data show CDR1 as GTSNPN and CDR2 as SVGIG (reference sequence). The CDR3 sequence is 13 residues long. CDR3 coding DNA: TGTGCCTGGAGGGAACAGGGAAGCACTGAAGCTTTCTTT. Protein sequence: CAWREQGSTEAFF.

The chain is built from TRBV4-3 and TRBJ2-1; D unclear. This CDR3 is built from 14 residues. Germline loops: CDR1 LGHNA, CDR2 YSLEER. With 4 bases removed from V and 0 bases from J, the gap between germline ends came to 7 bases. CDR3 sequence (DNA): TGCGCCAGCAGCCCAGAGTACTCCTACAATGAGCAGTTCTTC. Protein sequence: CASSPEYSYNEQFF.

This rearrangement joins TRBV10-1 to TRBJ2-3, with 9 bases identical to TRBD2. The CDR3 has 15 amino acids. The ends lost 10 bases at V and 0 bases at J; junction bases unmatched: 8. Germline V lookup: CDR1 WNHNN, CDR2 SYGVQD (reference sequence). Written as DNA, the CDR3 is TGCGCCACCCAGACTAGCGGAGATAGCACAGATACGCAGTATTTT. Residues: CATQTSGDSTDTQYF.